This T cell receptor beta chain originates from a study of cytomegalovirus exposure and HLA in healthy donors. Details on this clone: Its matching antigen is unknown.

CDR1 is KGHSH and CDR2 is LQKENI in the germline V gene. The CDR3 has 17 amino acids. The V segment lost 3 bases and the J segment 5 bases; nucleotides outside the gene matches: 10. Findings and caveats of the study: Across donors, sequencing depth was assumed by presence/absence analyses to be roughly uniform. Per a later analysis, HLA-associated TCR beta chains showed more clonal expansion than other, equally common TCR beta chains.

PCR was performed using 60 Vbeta and 13 Jbeta primers. In the original workflow: Counted up in a later analysis, unique TCR beta chains came to about 80 million, with 9.5 million to 13 million shared. Clones were sequenced by immunoSEQ multiplex PCR, and TCRdb holds only the in-frame ones, with some missing. Clone size and V and J calls were adopted from that table, with D and trimming inferred from the DNA. The sample shows about 130,000 clones, 81% of them seen only once. The sequencing sample was made of PBMCs. The gene calls are TRBV18 and TRBJ2-2; 9 bases are a match to TRBD1. The TCR comes from a man between 18 and 29 years old in good health and CMV-seronegative. DNA of the CDR3: TGTGCCAGCTCACCGAACTACAGGGGGCGATATACCGGGGAGCTGTTTTTT. Protein product: CASSPNYRGRYTGELFF.